The clone carrying this T cell receptor (beta chain) was seen more than once but under ten times. The antigen is unknown. This CDR3 spans 16 amino acids. Per germline, CDR1 SGHRS and CDR2 YFSETQ. V dropped 4 bases and J dropped 3; count of bases not matched to a gene: 9. Each CDR3 protein is one row after TCRdb ran MiXCR on the 5' RACE reads. The sample yields 450,000 to 700,000 distinct CDR3 sequences, about 20% seen once. This entry comes from a study of T-cell memory formation after mild COVID-19. General study results and limits: Researchers report contracting CD4+ clones mostly in CM and EM, with CD8+ clones in EMRA. Pre-infection memory contained some responding clones, which suggested that cross-reactive memory had joined.

The chain has TRBV5-1 and TRBJ2-5, with 10 bases matching TRBD2. The TCR comes from an adult woman who had mild COVID-19 (a few samples of this study predate the infection). Cell type and time point are not known. What was sequenced was PBMCs or a T cell subset sorted from them (not recorded which). Here the CDR3 DNA reads TGCGCCAGCAGCACACCCGGGACTAGCGAAAAAGAGACCCAGTACTTC. This codes for CASSTPGTSEKETQYF.